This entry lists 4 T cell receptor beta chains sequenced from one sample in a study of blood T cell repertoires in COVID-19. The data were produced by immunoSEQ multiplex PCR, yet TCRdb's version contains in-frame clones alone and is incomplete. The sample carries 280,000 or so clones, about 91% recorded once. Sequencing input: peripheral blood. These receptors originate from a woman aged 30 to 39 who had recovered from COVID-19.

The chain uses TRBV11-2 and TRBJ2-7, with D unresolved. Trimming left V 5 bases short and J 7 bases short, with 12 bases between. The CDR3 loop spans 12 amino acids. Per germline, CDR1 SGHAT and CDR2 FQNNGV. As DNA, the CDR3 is TGTGCCAGCAGCCAACTCCCATGGGAGCAGTACTTC. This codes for CASSQLPWEQYF.

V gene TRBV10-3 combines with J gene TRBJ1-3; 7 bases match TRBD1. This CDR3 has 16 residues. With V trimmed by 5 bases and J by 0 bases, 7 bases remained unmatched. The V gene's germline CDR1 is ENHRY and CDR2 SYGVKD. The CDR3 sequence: CAISTTGLASGNTIYF. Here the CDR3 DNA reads TGTGCCATCAGTACGACAGGGCTCGCCTCTGGAAACACCATATATTTT.

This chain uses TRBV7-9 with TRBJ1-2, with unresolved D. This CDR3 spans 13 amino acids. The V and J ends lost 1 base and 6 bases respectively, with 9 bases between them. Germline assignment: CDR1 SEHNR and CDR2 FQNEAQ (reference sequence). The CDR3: CASSLERSHGYTF. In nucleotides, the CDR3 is TGTGCCAGCAGCTTAGAACGGTCCCATGGCTACACCTTC.

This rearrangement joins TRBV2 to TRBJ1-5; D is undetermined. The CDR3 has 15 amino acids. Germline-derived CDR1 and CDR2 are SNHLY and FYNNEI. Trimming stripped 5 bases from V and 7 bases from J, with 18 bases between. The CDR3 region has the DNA TGTGCCAGCAGTTCTGAATCGAGCTCGAGCCAGCCCCAGCATTTT. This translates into CASSSESSSSQPQHF.